This T cell receptor (beta chain) came from a study of T cell responses to AZD1222 COVID-19 vaccine. Regarding the study as a whole: After two AZD1222 doses, spike-specific TCR breadth and depth rose versus day 0.

About this clone itself: Antigen: not known. The sample has other DNA sequences that encode this CDR3 too.

Trimming took off 6 bases at V and 4 bases at J, with 9 bases between the two ends. The length of the CDR3 is 12 residues. Generated by immunoSEQ multiplex PCR, the TCRdb table keeps only in-frame clones and is missing some. The table lists tens of thousands of clones, approximately 91% of them singletons, with less than 20% in the top ten. The V and J genes are TRBV12-3 or TRBV12-4 and TRBJ1-2; possibly TRBD1 for D (5 bases). This TCR was sampled from an adult in good health. The sample in question was peripheral blood, obtained on day 0 of AZD1222 vaccination. In DNA form, the CDR3 reads TGTGCCAGCAGCTCGGGGGGCTATGGCTACACCTTC. Encoded protein: CASSSGGYGYTF.